Described below is a single T cell receptor beta chain sequence and its context. The data were taken from a study of yellow fever vaccine responses in identical twins. One entry per CDR3 protein, called by TCRdb with MiXCR from the RT-PCR reads. The sample has approximately 1,500 distinct CDR3 sequences, under 85% seen once. This sample comprised T cells from blood (PBMCs), unsorted or a sorted subset (not recorded which), obtained before or after yellow fever vaccination (not recorded which). This receptor was taken from a female donor who received the yellow fever vaccine.

CDR3 protein: CASSYGRTSADTGELFF. The CDR3 DNA sequence: TGTGCCAGCAGTTACGGGCGGACTAGCGCCGACACCGGGGAGCTGTTTTTT. V and J are TRBV6-2 or TRBV6-3 and TRBJ2-2; 9 bases map to TRBD2. The CDR3 totals 17 residues. Germline CDR1 and CDR2: MNHEY and SVGEGT. The ends lost 2 bases at V and 3 bases at J; junction bases unmatched: 7.